A single sample is the source of the 25 T cell receptor beta chains below, sequenced in a study of type 1 and type 2 diabetes patients (dated by TCRdb to the mid-2010s). The instrument was an Illumina MiSeq. Genomic DNA from sorted T cell subsets served as template for TCRbeta CDR3 amplification. The TCRbeta CDR3 region was amplified by multiplex PCR using 30 forward and 13 reverse primers. TCRdb itself trimmed the public reads at Q25 with fastp, ran MiXCR and retained productive beta chains. Rows are unified per CDR3 protein, each entry keeping the most common DNA and genes. Here the sample has fewer than 350,000 distinct CDR3 sequences; around 50% occur a single time. The ten largest make up roughly 13% of the sample. Sequenced: peripheral blood mononuclear cells (PBMCs). The receptors originated from a man aged 18 to 30 with type 2 diabetes.

There are a few counts of this clonotype. The chain carries TRBV13 and TRBJ2-3; D not certain. With 2 bases removed from V and 5 bases from J, the gap between germline ends came to 11 bases. CDR3 length: 14 amino acids. CDR1 and CDR2 (germline): PRHDT, FYEKMQ (reference sequence). CDR3 nucleotide sequence: TGTGCCAGCAGCTTAAGACAACCAAGAGATACGCAGTATTTT. Translation gives CASSLRQPRDTQYF.

A few counts support this clonotype. The CDR3 here is CASSDGPNTEAFF. CDR3 DNA sequence: TGTGCCAGCAGTGACGGACCGAACACTGAAGCTTTCTTT. V usage is TRBV6-4 and J usage is TRBJ1-1; the D is unclear. This CDR3 region has 13 residues. Germline CDR1 is MRHNA and CDR2 is SNTAGT. Trimming stripped 2 bases from V and 1 base from J, with 5 bases between.

The V call is TRBV30, the J call TRBJ2-7; D remains ambiguous. The ends were cut back, 4 bases at V and 1 base at J, with 11 bases in the middle. Per germline, CDR1 GTSNPN and CDR2 SVGIG (reference sequence). The CDR3 consists of 13 residues. CDR3 nucleotides: TGTGCCTGGAAGGGCATGGGGTCCTACGAGCAGTACTTC. Its protein product is CAWKGMGSYEQYF. The variable domain in full, with the rest retrieved from reference TRBV30 and TRBJ2-7, is SQTIHQWPATLVQPVGSPLSLECTVEGTSNPNLYWYRQAAGRGLQLLFYSVGIGQISSEVPQNLSASRPQDRQFILSSKKLLLSDSGFYLCAWKGMGSYEQYFGPGTRLTVT.

This clonotype was detected ten times or more. The CDR3 DNA sequence: TGTGCCAGCAGTGGTCTCGGGGGGGCGCACACTGAAGCTTTCTTT. Translating gives CASSGLGGAHTEAFF. V and J are TRBV25-1 and TRBJ1-1; tentative D call: TRBD1 (6 bases). V was cut by 4 bases and J by 3 bases, with 15 bases left in between. The CDR3 is 15 amino acids. CDR1 and CDR2 (germline): MGHDK, SYGVNS.

The chain links TRBV28 to TRBJ1-2; D uncertain. V lost 6 bases and J lost 8, with 16 bases in between. The CDR3 loop spans 13 amino acids. Per the germline V gene, CDR1 is MDHEN and CDR2 is SYDVKM. CDR3 nucleotide sequence: TGTGCCAGCAGCTCCGTCGGCGTGGGGGGCTACACCTTC. Its translation: CASSSVGVGGYTF.

In its sample, this clonotype was seen a few times. The rearrangement links TRBV27 to TRBJ2-7; perhaps TRBD1 as D (5 bases). CDR3 length: 15 residues. CDR1 is MNHEY, CDR2 SMNVEV, per germline (reference sequence). With 2 bases removed from V and 3 bases from J, the gap between germline ends came to 14 bases. CDR3 in amino acids: CASSLERQLGYEQYF. The CDR3 nucleotides are TGTGCCAGCAGTTTAGAACGACAGCTAGGCTACGAGCAGTACTTC.

This chain joins TRBV12-3 or TRBV12-4 and TRBJ1-1; 7 bases line up with TRBD1. The length of the CDR3 is 15 residues. Trimming at V came to 4 bases and at J to 0 bases, leaving 5 bases not matched to a gene. The CDR3 DNA reads TGTGCCAGCAGTTCGACAGGGTCCCTGAACACTGAAGCTTTCTTT. As protein: CASSSTGSLNTEAFF.

This clonotype has just a few counts. The chain joins TRBV6-2 or TRBV6-3 to TRBJ2-7; D remains unclear. The CDR3 has 13 amino acids. The germline CDR1 and CDR2 sequences are MNHEY and SVGEGT. Trimming removed 6 bases from V and 2 bases from J, with 11 bases in between. The CDR3 region is CASSPTGPYEQYF. In DNA, the CDR3 is TGTGCCAGCAGCCCGACGGGCCCCTACGAGCAGTACTTC.

The chain couples TRBV12-3 or TRBV12-4 to TRBJ1-4, with D perhaps matching TRBD1 (5 bases). V lost 1 base to trimming and J lost 11 bases, with 11 bases between them. This CDR3 has 13 amino acids. The CDR3 DNA is TGTGCCAGCAGTTTAGGACAGCCCATCAAACTGTTTTTT. It encodes CASSLGQPIKLFF.

The rearrangement uses TRBV7-6 and TRBJ1-2; no reliable D call. Germline assignment: CDR1 SGHVS and CDR2 FNYEAQ. V was cut by 1 base and J by 5 bases, with 11 bases left in between. The CDR3 totals 14 residues. CDR3 residues: CASSLEFGGYGYTF. The DNA for the CDR3 is TGTGCCAGCAGCTTAGAATTCGGAGGGTATGGCTACACCTTC.

This chain links TRBV10-2 with TRBJ2-7, with a weak D call TRBD1 (6 bases). The V end was cut by 6 bases, the J end by 4 bases, with 16 bases between. This CDR3 has 14 residues. The germline V gene has CDR1 WSHSY and CDR2 SAAADI. This CDR3 reads CASRRSGTFYEQYF. CDR3 DNA: TGCGCCAGCAGACGATCCGGGACATTTTACGAGCAGTACTTC.

This clonotype turned up a few times. The chain couples TRBV7-6 to TRBJ2-1, with TRBD2 matching 13 bases. V trimming: 5 bases; J trimming: 0 bases; junction bases outside the gene matches: 4. The CDR3 totals 17 residues. Looked up from germline, CDR1 is SGHVS and CDR2 is FNYEAQ. CDR3 DNA: TGTGCCAGCAGCACGGGACTAGCGGGGACCTCCTACAATGAGCAGTTCTTC. Amino acid sequence: CASSTGLAGTSYNEQFF.

The gene calls are TRBV24-1 and TRBJ2-3; no clear D. Germline V lookup: CDR1 KGHDR, CDR2 SFDVKD. V dropped 2 bases and J dropped 2 bases, with 1 base sitting between them. This CDR3 comprises 12 residues. This CDR3 is CATSDSTDTQYF. In DNA form, the CDR3 reads TGTGCCACCAGTGATTCCACAGATACGCAGTATTTT.

This clonotype was observed many times. The chain uses TRBV10-3 and TRBJ2-1; 8 bases match TRBD2. The germline V gene encodes CDR1 ENHRY and CDR2 SYGVKD. J lost 8 bases, V lost 7 bases, and 7 bases had no gene match. The CDR3 totals 13 residues. For the CDR3, the DNA is TGTGCCATCAACCCGACTAGCGAGGATGAGCAGTTCTTC. Its protein is CAINPTSEDEQFF.

V and J are TRBV7-2 and TRBJ1-2; no reliable D call. Looked up from germline, CDR1 is SGHTA and CDR2 is FQGNSA. Between the trimmed V and J ends, which lost 3 bases and 8 bases, there was a span of 13 bases. There are 13 residues in the CDR3. This chain's CDR3 is CASSFGSGWGYTF. The CDR3 nucleotides are TGTGCCAGCAGCTTCGGTTCAGGTTGGGGCTACACCTTC.

The gene calls are TRBV7-3 and TRBJ2-3; perhaps D is TRBD1 or TRBD2 (5 bases each). V lost 4 bases to trimming and J lost 5 bases, with 10 bases between them. Per germline, CDR1 SGHTA and CDR2 FQGTGA. The CDR3 runs 13 residues. CDR3 protein: CASSSGPVDTQYF. Here the CDR3 DNA reads TGTGCCAGCAGCTCGGGACCGGTAGATACGCAGTATTTT.

This clonotype was detected only a few times. The rearrangement uses TRBV10-1 and TRBJ2-1; 11 bases line up with TRBD2. The CDR3 loop spans 16 amino acids. Germline CDR1 WNHNN, CDR2 SYGVQD (reference sequence). V lost 3 bases, J lost 7 bases, and 8 bases stayed unmatched. CDR3 loop: CASSETWGTSGNEQFF. DNA of the CDR3: TGCGCCAGCAGTGAAACTTGGGGGACTAGCGGAAATGAGCAGTTCTTC.

On this clonotype: An end of the junction differs from the germline gene, which may be a read error. This chain links TRBV28 with TRBJ1-2, with D hard to call. The length of the CDR3 is 12 residues. CDR1 and CDR2 from the germline V gene are MDHEN and SYDVKM. The CDR3 DNA sequence: TGTGCTAGCACCAGTTTAAACTATGGCTACACCTTC. Translation: CASTSLNYGYTF.

The chain has TRBV6-1 and TRBJ2-1; D possibly uses TRBD1 or TRBD2 (5 bases each). Trimming took off 6 bases at V and 6 bases at J, with 18 bases between the two ends. Germline-derived CDR1 and CDR2 are MNHNS and SASEGT. This CDR3 has 15 amino acids. This chain's CDR3 is CASSQEGGGPNEQFF. The CDR3 region has the DNA TGTGCCAGCAGCCAAGAAGGTGGGGGACCCAATGAGCAGTTCTTC.

Comment on this clonotype: A read error is likely, as this CDR3 ends without the conserved phenylalanine or tryptophan. The V and J genes are TRBV15 and TRBJ1-4, with D uncertain. Germline V gives CDR1 LNHNV, CDR2 YYDKDF (reference sequence). The CDR3 totals 18 residues. Trimming took 0 bases from V and 0 from J, leaving 14 bases between them. In DNA form, the CDR3 reads TGTGCCACCAGCAGAGATGTAGGCGGAAAGGCAACTAATGAAAAACTGTTTTCT. Translation: CATSRDVGGKATNEKLFS.

V gene TRBV19 combines with J gene TRBJ1-1; D unclear. V was pared by 3 bases and J by 4 bases, with 9 bases between. The germline V gene has CDR1 LNHDA and CDR2 SQIVND (reference sequence). The CDR3 covers 13 residues. The CDR3 reads CASSIKRGTEAFF. CDR3 sequence (DNA): TGTGCCAGTAGTATCAAACGTGGCACTGAAGCTTTCTTT.

The rearrangement joins TRBV15 to TRBJ1-6, with TRBD1 matching over 9 bases. This CDR3 spans 16 amino acids. Germline assignment: CDR1 LNHNV and CDR2 YYDKDF (reference sequence). V shed 2 bases, J shed 5 bases, and the junction held 4 bases outside the gene matches. CDR3 sequence: CATSRNRQGDNSPLHF. Here the CDR3 DNA reads TGTGCCACCAGCAGAAACCGACAGGGGGATAATTCACCCCTCCACTTT.

V gene TRBV2 combines with J gene TRBJ1-5, with 7 bases identical to TRBD1. The CDR3 contains 15 residues. Per germline, CDR1 SNHLY and CDR2 FYNNEI. V dropped 6 bases and J dropped 1; count of bases not matched to a gene: 6. CDR3 region: CASRLGQVSNQPQHF. CDR3 in DNA: TGTGCCAGCAGACTAGGACAGGTCAGCAATCAGCCCCAGCATTTT. The variable domain in full, completed from reference TRBV2 and TRBJ1-5, reads EPEVTQTPSHQVTQMGQEVILRCVPISNHLYFYWYRQILGQKVEFLVSFYNNEISEKSEIFDDQFSVERPDGSNFTLKIRSTKLEDSAMYFCASRLGQVSNQPQHFGDGTRLSIL.

This clonotype has just a few counts. This chain joins TRBV6-6 and TRBJ2-3, with a tentative D call TRBD1 (5 bases). Trimming took 6 bases from V and 2 from J, leaving 15 bases between them. Looked up from germline, CDR1 is MNHNY and CDR2 is SVGAGI (reference sequence). This CDR3 is built from 15 residues. The CDR3 spells CASRATESNTDTQYF. The CDR3 nucleotides are TGTGCCAGCAGGGCGACAGAAAGTAACACAGATACGCAGTATTTT.

This rearrangement joins TRBV30 to TRBJ2-1, with 9 bases matching TRBD2. V gave up 0 bases and J gave up 7 bases; unmatched junction bases: 13. This CDR3 has 17 residues. Germline loops: CDR1 GTSNPN, CDR2 SVGIG (reference sequence). CDR3 region: CAWSVQEAGLARNEQFF. CDR3 nucleotide sequence: TGTGCCTGGAGTGTACAGGAGGCAGGACTAGCGAGGAATGAGCAGTTCTTC.